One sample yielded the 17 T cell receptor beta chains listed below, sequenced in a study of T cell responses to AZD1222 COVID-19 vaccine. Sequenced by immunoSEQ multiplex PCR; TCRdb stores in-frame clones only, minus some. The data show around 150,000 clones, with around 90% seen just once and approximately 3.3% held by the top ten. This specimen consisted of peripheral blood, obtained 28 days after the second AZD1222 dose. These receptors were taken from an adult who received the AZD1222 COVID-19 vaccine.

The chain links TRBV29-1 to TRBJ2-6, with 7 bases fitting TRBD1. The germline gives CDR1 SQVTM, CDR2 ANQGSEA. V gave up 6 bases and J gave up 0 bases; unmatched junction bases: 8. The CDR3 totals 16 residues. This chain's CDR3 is CSVRQGWASGANVLTF. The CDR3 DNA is TGCAGCGTCCGACAGGGATGGGCCTCTGGGGCCAACGTCCTGACTTTC.

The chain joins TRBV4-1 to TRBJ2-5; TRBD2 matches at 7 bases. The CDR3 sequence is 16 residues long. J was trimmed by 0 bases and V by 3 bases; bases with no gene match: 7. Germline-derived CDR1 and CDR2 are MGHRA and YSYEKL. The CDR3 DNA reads TGCGCCAGCAGCCACCCACAACGGGGGGACCAAGAGACCCAGTACTTC. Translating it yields CASSHPQRGDQETQYF.

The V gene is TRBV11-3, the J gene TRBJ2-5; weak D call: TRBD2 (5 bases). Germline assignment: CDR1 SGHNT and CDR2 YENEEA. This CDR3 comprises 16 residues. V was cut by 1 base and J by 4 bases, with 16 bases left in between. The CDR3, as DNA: TGTGCCAGCAGCTTAGTGACTACGACTGAATTAGAGACCCAGTACTTC. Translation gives CASSLVTTTELETQYF.

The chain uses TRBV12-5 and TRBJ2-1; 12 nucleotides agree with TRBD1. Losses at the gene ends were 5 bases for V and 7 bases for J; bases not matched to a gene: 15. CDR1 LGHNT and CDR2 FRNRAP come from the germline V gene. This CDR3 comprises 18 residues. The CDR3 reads CASGTLAGTGGAGNEQFF. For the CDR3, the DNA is TGTGCTAGTGGTACCCTCGCCGGGACAGGGGGCGCGGGGAATGAGCAGTTCTTC.

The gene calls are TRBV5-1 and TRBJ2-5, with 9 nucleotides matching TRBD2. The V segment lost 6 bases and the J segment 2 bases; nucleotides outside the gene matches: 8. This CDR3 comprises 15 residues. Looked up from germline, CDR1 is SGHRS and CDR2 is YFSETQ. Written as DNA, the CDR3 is TGCGCCAGCACCAGCGGGGCGGGAGGGCAAGAGACCCAGTACTTC. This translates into CASTSGAGGQETQYF.

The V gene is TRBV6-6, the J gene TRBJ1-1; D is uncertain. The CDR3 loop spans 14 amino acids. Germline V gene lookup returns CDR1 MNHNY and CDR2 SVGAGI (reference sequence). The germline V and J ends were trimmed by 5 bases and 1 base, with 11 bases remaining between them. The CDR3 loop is CASSNSYTNTEAFF. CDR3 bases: TGTGCCAGCAGTAATTCCTACACGAACACTGAAGCTTTCTTT.

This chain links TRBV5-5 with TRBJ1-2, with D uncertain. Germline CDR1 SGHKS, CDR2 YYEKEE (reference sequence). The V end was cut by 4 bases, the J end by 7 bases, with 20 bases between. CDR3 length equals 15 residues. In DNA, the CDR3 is TGTGCCAGCAGCATGGCTGGGCGGGCTGTCTCTGGCTACACCTTC. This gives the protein CASSMAGRAVSGYTF.

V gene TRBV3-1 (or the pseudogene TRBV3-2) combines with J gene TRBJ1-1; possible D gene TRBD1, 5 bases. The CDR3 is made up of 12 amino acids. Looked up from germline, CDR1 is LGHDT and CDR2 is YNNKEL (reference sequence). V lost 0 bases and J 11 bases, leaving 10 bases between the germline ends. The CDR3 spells CASSQDKRGAFF. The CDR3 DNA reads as TGTGCCAGCAGCCAAGATAAAAGGGGTGCTTTCTTT.

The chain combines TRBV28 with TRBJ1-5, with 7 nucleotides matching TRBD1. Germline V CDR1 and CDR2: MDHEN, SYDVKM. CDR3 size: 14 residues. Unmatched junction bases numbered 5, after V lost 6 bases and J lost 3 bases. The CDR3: CASSPGGSNQPQHF. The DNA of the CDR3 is TGTGCCAGCAGCCCAGGGGGTTCCAATCAGCCCCAGCATTTT.

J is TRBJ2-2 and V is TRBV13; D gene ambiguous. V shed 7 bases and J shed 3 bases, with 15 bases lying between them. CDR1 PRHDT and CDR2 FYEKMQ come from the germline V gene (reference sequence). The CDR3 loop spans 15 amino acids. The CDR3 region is CASTWAGRDTGELFF. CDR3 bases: TGTGCCAGCACCTGGGCAGGACGAGACACCGGGGAGCTGTTTTTT.

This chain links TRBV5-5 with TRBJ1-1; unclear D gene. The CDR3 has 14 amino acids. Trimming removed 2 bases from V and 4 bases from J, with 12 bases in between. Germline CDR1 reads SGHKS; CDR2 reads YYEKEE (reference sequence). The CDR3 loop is CASSLQPRGTEAFF. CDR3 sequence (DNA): TGTGCCAGCAGCTTACAACCCAGAGGCACTGAAGCTTTCTTT.

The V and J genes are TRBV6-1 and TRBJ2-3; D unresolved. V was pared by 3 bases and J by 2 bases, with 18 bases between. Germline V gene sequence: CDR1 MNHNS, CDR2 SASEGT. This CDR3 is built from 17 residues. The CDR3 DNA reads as TGTGCCAGCAGTGACCCCCTGGTGGCGGAAGCCACAGATACGCAGTATTTT. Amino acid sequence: CASSDPLVAEATDTQYF.

CDR3 sequence: CASRQGAGSYEQYF. The CDR3 bases are TGTGCCAGCAGGCAGGGGGCGGGTTCCTACGAGCAGTACTTC. The chain recombines TRBV2 with TRBJ2-7; 8 bases align to TRBD1. V lost 6 bases to trimming and J lost 1 base; unmatched junction nucleotides: 5. The CDR3 is 14 amino acids. Germline V lookup: CDR1 SNHLY, CDR2 FYNNEI.

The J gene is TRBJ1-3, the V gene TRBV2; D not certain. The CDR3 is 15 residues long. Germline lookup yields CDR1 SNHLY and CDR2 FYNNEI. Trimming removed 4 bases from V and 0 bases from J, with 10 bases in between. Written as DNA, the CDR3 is TGTGCCAGCAGTGCGGCTAGAGGCTCTGGAAACACCATATATTTT. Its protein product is CASSAARGSGNTIYF.

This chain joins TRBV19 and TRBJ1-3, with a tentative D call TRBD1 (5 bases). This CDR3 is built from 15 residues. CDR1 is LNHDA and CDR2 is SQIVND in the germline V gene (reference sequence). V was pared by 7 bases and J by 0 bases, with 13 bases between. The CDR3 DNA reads TGTGCCAGTAAGGGGCGACCGAACTCTGGAAACACCATATATTTT. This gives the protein CASKGRPNSGNTIYF. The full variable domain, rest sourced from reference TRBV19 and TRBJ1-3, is DGGITQSPKYLFRKEGQNVTLSCEQNLNHDAMYWYRQDPGQGLRLIYYSQIVNDFQKGDIAEGYSVSREKKESFPLTVTSAQKNPTAFYLCASKGRPNSGNTIYFGEGSWLTVV.

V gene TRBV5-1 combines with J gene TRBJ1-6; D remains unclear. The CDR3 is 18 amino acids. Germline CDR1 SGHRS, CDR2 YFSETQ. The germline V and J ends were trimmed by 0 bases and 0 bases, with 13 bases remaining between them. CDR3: CASSLDLYGSSYNSPLHF. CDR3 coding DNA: TGCGCCAGCAGCTTGGACTTATACGGAAGCTCCTATAATTCACCCCTCCACTTT.

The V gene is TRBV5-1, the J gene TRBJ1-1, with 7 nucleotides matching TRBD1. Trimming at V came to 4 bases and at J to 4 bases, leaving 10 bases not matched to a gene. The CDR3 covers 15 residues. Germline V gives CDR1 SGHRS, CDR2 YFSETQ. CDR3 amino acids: CASSGRGQLATEAFF. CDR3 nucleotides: TGCGCCAGCAGCGGGAGGGGACAGTTGGCCACTGAAGCTTTCTTT.